Shown below are 22 T cell receptor beta chains from a single sample sequenced in a study of T-cell reconstitution after alpha-beta-depleted transplantation in children. Preparing the TCRbeta library involved the use of unique molecular identifiers. In TCRdb, the PCR reads were re-called with MiXCR into one record per CDR3 protein. The sample holds around 600,000 distinct CDR3 sequences, around a sixth seen once. The sequencing here drew on PBMCs from the stem cell graft donor, taken from the stem cell graft. The receptors shown here come from a human donor who donated a stem cell graft to a child with acute myeloid leukemia.

The sample holds a few counts of this clonotype. The chain combines TRBV5-1 with TRBJ1-4; D gene uncertain. Germline V gene data show CDR1 as SGHRS and CDR2 as YFSETQ. CDR3 length equals 15 residues. Deletions cut 1 base from V and 0 bases from J, with 7 bases between. DNA of the CDR3: TGCGCCAGCAGCTTGAATACAGCAACTAATGAAAAACTGTTTTTT. This codes for CASSLNTATNEKLFF.

A remark on this clonotype: With a much larger clone just one base away, this may be a read error. The CDR3 sequence is CASSFTGPYNEQLF. The CDR3 DNA reads as TGTGCCAGCAGTTTCACAGGGCCTTACAATGAGCAGCTCTTC. This chain connects TRBV12-3 or TRBV12-4 to TRBJ2-1, with a weak D call TRBD1 (6 bases). This CDR3 contains 14 residues.

This chain connects TRBV25-1 to TRBJ2-4, with a weak D call TRBD1 (6 bases). Germline V CDR1 and CDR2: MGHDK, SYGVNS. The CDR3 totals 13 residues. The ends were cut back, 6 bases at V and 1 base at J, with 7 bases in the middle. The CDR3 DNA is TGTGCCAGCAGGGGGGCGGCCAAAAACATTCAGTACTTC. As protein: CASRGAAKNIQYF.

This clonotype has ten or more counts. The V and J genes are TRBV4-3 and TRBJ2-2; D not certain. The CDR3 is 15 amino acids. V lost 2 bases and J 6 bases, leaving 13 bases between the germline ends. The germline V gene encodes CDR1 LGHNA and CDR2 YSLEER. Here the CDR3 DNA reads TGCGCCAGCAGCCAATATAAAGGGCAGGCCGGGGAGCTGTTTTTT. Protein: CASSQYKGQAGELFF.

With respect to this clonotype: Being one base from a much bigger clone, this may be a read error. The chain is built from TRBV6-5 and TRBJ2-1; TRBD2 agrees at 8 bases. Per germline, CDR1 MNHEY and CDR2 SVGAGI. Trimming took 0 bases from V and 7 from J; bases not matched to a gene: 2. CDR3 length: 14 residues. The CDR3 region is CASSYSSGENEQFF. The CDR3 coding sequence is TGTGCCAGCAGTTACTCTAGCGGGGAGAATGAGCAGTTCTTC.

This clonotype has a count of ten or more. V and J are TRBV20-1 and TRBJ1-4, with D tentatively TRBD1 (6 bases). The V end was cut by 5 bases, the J end by 12 bases, with 19 bases between. This CDR3 comprises 13 residues. Per germline, CDR1 DFQATT and CDR2 SNEGSKA (reference sequence). CDR3 sequence: CSALDRSRPELFF. In DNA, the CDR3 is TGCAGTGCTCTCGACAGGTCAAGGCCGGAACTGTTTTTT.

In this sample, this clonotype turned up a few times. The rearrangement links TRBV11-2 to TRBJ2-2; TRBD1 is a possible D gene (6 bases). V was clipped by 5 bases and J by 9 bases, with 25 bases between them. Germline CDR1 is SGHAT and CDR2 is FQNNGV. CDR3 length equals 17 residues. CDR3 residues: CASSPNPGAIASWELFF. CDR3 bases: TGTGCCAGCAGCCCAAATCCAGGGGCTATCGCTTCTTGGGAGCTGTTTTTT.

This clonotype was recorded a few times. The chain links TRBV7-8 to TRBJ1-1, with a weak D call TRBD1 (5 bases). V dropped 8 bases and J dropped 0 bases, with 10 bases sitting between them. The CDR3 runs 13 residues. Germline-derived CDR1 and CDR2 are SGHVS and FQNEAQ. The CDR3: CASATGMNTEAFF. CDR3 DNA: TGTGCCAGCGCAACAGGAATGAACACTGAAGCTTTCTTT.

The sample holds a few counts of this clonotype. The rearrangement joins TRBV6-1 to TRBJ2-1; D is possibly TRBD2 (7 bases). There are 14 residues in the CDR3. Looked up from germline, CDR1 is MNHNS and CDR2 is SASEGT. V dropped 7 bases and J dropped 4 bases, with 14 bases sitting between them. CDR3 residues: CASNRGASYNEQFF. CDR3 bases: TGTGCCAGCAACCGGGGGGCCTCGTACAATGAGCAGTTCTTC.

As DNA, the CDR3 is TGTGCCAGCAGGCGTAGAAGCAATCAGCCCCAGCATTTT. Protein sequence: CASRRRSNQPQHF. The chain uses TRBV6-2 or TRBV6-3 and TRBJ1-5, with unresolved D. The CDR3 totals 13 residues. Between the trimmed V and J ends, which lost 6 bases and 1 base, there was a span of 7 bases. The germline CDR1 and CDR2 sequences are MNHEY and SVGEGT.

This clonotype occurred a few times. The CDR3 loop is CSARELAGVETQYF. Written as DNA, the CDR3 is TGCAGTGCTAGAGAACTAGCGGGGGTTGAGACCCAGTACTTC. The chain carries TRBV20-1 and TRBJ2-5; 11 bases agree with TRBD2. The J segment lost 5 bases and the V segment lost 0 bases, leaving 2 bases of the junction unmatched. This CDR3 is built from 14 residues. Per the germline V gene, CDR1 is DFQATT and CDR2 is SNEGSKA (reference sequence).

This clonotype was seen only a few times. V and J are TRBV6-1 and TRBJ2-3; 9 bases fit TRBD1. J gave up 2 bases and V 7 bases, and 7 bases lay outside the gene matches. Germline V gives CDR1 MNHNS, CDR2 SASEGT. The CDR3 is 15 amino acids. The CDR3 loop reads CASNGQGNPTDTQYF. The CDR3, as DNA: TGTGCCAGCAACGGACAGGGGAACCCCACAGATACGCAGTATTTT.

This clonotype was seen only a few times. The chain carries TRBV7-9 and TRBJ1-2, with D perhaps matching TRBD1 (6 bases). V was pared by 6 bases and J by 8 bases, with 13 bases between. The CDR3 runs 12 residues. Germline CDR1 and CDR2: SEHNR and FQNEAQ (reference sequence). CDR3 residues: CASRTTGMGYTF. In DNA, the CDR3 is TGTGCCAGCAGGACTACAGGGATGGGCTACACCTTC.

This clonotype was counted at least ten times. Germline is not matched at one junction end, which may reflect a read error. This chain uses TRBV29-1 with TRBJ2-1; 9 nucleotides match TRBD1. This CDR3 region has 15 residues. The germline CDR1 and CDR2 sequences are SQVTM and ANQGSEA. The CDR3 DNA follows: TGCAGCGCTGAACCGGGACAGGGACAGAAAAATGAGCAGTTCTTC. Protein: CSAEPGQGQKNEQFF.

V usage is TRBV10-3 and J usage is TRBJ1-5; possible D gene TRBD1, 5 bases. This CDR3 comprises 13 residues. The germline V gene encodes CDR1 ENHRY and CDR2 SYGVKD. The V gene lost 5 bases and the J gene lost 8 bases, with 13 bases spanning the gap. The CDR3: CAISPRGNEPQHF. The CDR3 DNA is TGTGCCATCAGTCCCCGGGGGAATGAGCCCCAGCATTTT.

V and J are TRBV24-1 and TRBJ1-5; no firm D call. Deletions cut 7 bases from V and 4 bases from J, with 10 bases between. Germline V CDR1 and CDR2: KGHDR, SFDVKD. The CDR3 extends over 13 amino acids. The CDR3 region is CATSPTGNQPQHF. CDR3 in DNA: TGTGCCACCAGCCCGACGGGTAATCAGCCCCAGCATTTT.

In this sample, this clonotype turned up many times. V is TRBV20-1 and J is TRBJ1-6; D ambiguous. V was shortened by 5 bases and J by 7 bases, with 9 bases between the two germline ends. Germline V gene sequence: CDR1 DFQATT, CDR2 SNEGSKA (reference sequence). The CDR3 sequence is 12 residues long. CDR3 residues: CSAYDGNSPLHF. In DNA form, the CDR3 reads TGCAGTGCTTATGACGGCAATTCACCCCTCCACTTT.

With regard to this clonotype: Being one base from a much bigger clone, this may be a read error. V gene TRBV15 combines with J gene TRBJ1-2; the D gene is possibly TRBD1 (5 bases). Germline CDR1 LNHNV, CDR2 YYDKDF (reference sequence). This CDR3 comprises 15 residues. The CDR3 nucleotides are TGTGCCACCAGCAGAGATGGGGGGGTAACTTATGGCTACAACTTC. It encodes CATSRDGGVTYGYNF.

The chain combines TRBV7-2 with TRBJ2-7; 7 nucleotides line up with TRBD1. J lost 7 bases, V lost 4 bases, and 4 bases had no gene match. Germline CDR1 SGHTA, CDR2 FQGNSA. This CDR3 contains 12 residues. The CDR3, as DNA: TGTGCCAGCAGCTGGACAGGTTGGGAGCAGTACTTC. Its translation is CASSWTGWEQYF.

The chain links TRBV20-1 to TRBJ2-5; the match to TRBD1 covers 8 bases. The germline gives CDR1 DFQATT, CDR2 SNEGSKA (reference sequence). V lost 5 bases and J lost 5; bases outside the gene matches: 13. This CDR3 is built from 15 residues. CDR3: CSAALGTGGEETQYF. Here the CDR3 DNA reads TGCAGTGCTGCCTTAGGGACAGGAGGGGAGGAGACCCAGTACTTC.

This chain uses TRBV7-3 with TRBJ2-5, with D maybe TRBD2 (5 bases). This CDR3 spans 14 amino acids. Germline V lookup: CDR1 SGHTA, CDR2 FQGTGA. Trimming took off 5 bases at V and 5 bases at J, with 15 bases between the two ends. CDR3 sequence: CASSLHGERETQYF. The CDR3 nucleotides read TGTGCCAGCAGCCTCCATGGGGAGCGGGAGACCCAGTACTTC.

This clonotype was seen ten or more times. The gene calls are TRBV7-3 and TRBJ1-6; no reliable D call. The CDR3 length is 13 residues. V gave up 5 bases and J gave up 8 bases, with 10 bases separating them. Germline-derived CDR1 and CDR2 are SGHTA and FQGTGA. CDR3 region: CASSRRMDSPLHF. Written as DNA, the CDR3 is TGTGCCAGCAGCCGACGGATGGATTCACCCCTCCACTTT.